This T cell receptor beta chain was documented in a study of cytomegalovirus exposure and HLA in healthy donors. Study conclusions and caveats: The later analysis indicated that the majority of CMV-associated TCR beta chains appeared HLA-restricted. Several of the most significant clusters appeared linked to common viral pathogens, based on a later analysis.

Points on this clone: Its matching antigen is unknown.

Germline loops: CDR1 MNHEY, CDR2 SMNVEV (reference sequence). The V segment lost 4 bases and the J segment 7 bases; nucleotides outside the gene matches: 5. CDR3 length: 15 amino acids. Vbeta (60) and Jbeta (13) primers were used in the PCR. Method: immunoSEQ multiplex PCR; TCRdb's copy keeps in-frame clones and lacks some. The data contain over 130,000 clones, approximately 86% of them singletons. Sequenced input: PBMCs. This TCR was sampled from a woman aged 40 to 55 in good health and CMV-seronegative. V usage is TRBV27 and J usage is TRBJ2-1, with 12 positions matching TRBD2. The CDR3 DNA reads TGTGCCAGCAGTTCACTAGCGGGAGGCGTGAATGAGCAGTTCTTC. Residues: CASSSLAGGVNEQFF.